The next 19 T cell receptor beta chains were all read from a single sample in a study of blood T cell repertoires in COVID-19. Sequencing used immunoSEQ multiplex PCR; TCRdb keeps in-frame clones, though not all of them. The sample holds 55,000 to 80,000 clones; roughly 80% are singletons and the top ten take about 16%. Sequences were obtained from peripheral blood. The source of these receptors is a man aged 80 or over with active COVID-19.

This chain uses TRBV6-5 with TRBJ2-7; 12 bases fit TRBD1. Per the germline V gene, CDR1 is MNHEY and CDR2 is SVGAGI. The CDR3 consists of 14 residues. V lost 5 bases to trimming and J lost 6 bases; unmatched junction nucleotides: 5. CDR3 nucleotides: TGTGCCAGCAGTCCGGGGACAGGGGGCGTCGAGCAGTACTTC. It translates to CASSPGTGGVEQYF.

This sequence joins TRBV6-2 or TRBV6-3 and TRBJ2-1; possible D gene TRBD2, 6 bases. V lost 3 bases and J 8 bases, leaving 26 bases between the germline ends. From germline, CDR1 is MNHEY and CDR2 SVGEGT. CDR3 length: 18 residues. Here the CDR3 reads CASSYSEGRGLFFYEQFF. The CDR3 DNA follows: TGTGCCAGCAGTTATTCGGAAGGGCGGGGTCTCTTTTTTTATGAGCAGTTCTTC.

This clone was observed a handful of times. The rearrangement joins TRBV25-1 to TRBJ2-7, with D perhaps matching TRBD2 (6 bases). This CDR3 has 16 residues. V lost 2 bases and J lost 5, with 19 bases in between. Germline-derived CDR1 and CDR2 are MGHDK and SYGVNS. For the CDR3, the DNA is TGTGCCAGCAGTGAACGGGACTTTAGAGGGGCCAACGAGCAGTACTTC. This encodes CASSERDFRGANEQYF.

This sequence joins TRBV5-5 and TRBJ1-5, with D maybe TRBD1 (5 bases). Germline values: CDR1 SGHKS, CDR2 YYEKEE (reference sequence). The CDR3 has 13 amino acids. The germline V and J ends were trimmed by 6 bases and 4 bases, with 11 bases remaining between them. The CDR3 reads CASNVGQNQPQHF. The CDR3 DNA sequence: TGTGCCAGCAACGTGGGGCAGAATCAGCCCCAGCATTTT.

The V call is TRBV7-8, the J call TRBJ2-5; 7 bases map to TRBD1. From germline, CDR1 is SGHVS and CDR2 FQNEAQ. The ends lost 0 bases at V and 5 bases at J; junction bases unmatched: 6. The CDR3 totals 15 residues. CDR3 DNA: TGTGCCAGCAGCTTAGCGGGCGCCAGGGGGGAGACCCAGTACTTC. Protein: CASSLAGARGETQYF.

The CDR3 DNA reads as TGTGCCAGCACCCCCGCCGGTATTGGGGAGCTGTTTTTT. It codes for CASTPAGIGELFF. V usage is TRBV5-6 and J usage is TRBJ2-2; D gene uncertain. There are 13 residues in the CDR3. Germline CDR1 reads SGHDT; CDR2 reads YYEEEE. Trimming removed 6 bases from V and 8 bases from J, with 14 bases in between.

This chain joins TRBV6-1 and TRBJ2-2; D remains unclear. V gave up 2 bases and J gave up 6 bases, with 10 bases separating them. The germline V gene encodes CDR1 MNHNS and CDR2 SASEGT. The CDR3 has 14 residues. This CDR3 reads CASSELVGAGELFF. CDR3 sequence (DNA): TGTGCCAGCAGTGAATTGGTAGGAGCCGGGGAGCTGTTTTTT.

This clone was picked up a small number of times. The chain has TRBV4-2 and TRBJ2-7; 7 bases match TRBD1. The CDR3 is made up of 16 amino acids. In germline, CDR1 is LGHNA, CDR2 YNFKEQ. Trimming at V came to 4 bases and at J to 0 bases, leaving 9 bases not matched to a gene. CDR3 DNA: TGTGCCAGCAGCCGAGAGGGTACAGGGGTCTCCTACGAGCAGTACTTC. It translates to CASSREGTGVSYEQYF.

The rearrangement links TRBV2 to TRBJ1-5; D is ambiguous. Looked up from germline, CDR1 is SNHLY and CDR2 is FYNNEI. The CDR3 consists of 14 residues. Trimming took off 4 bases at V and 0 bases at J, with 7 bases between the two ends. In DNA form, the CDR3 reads TGTGCCAGCAGTGGTTCCTATAGCAATCAGCCCCAGCATTTT. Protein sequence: CASSGSYSNQPQHF.

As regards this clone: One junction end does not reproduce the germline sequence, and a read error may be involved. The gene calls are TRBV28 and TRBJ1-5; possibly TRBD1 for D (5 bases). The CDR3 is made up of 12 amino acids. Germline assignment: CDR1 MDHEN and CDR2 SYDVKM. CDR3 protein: CASRWTEGLIDF. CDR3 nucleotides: TGTGCCAGCCGGTGGACGGAGGGACTTATAGATTTT.

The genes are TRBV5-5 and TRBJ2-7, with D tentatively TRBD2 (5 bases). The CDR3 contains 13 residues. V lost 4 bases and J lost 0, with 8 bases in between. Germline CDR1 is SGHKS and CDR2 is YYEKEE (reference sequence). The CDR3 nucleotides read TGTGCCAGCAGCCGAGGGAGCTCCTACGAGCAGTACTTC. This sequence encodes CASSRGSSYEQYF.

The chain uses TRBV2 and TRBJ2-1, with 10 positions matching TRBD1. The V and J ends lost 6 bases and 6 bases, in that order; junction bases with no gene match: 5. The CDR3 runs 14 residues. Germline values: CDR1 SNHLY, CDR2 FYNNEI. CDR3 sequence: CASRRDRGFNEQFF. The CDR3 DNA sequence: TGTGCCAGCAGGCGGGACAGGGGATTCAATGAGCAGTTCTTC. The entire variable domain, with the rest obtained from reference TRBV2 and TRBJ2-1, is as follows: EPEVTQTPSHQVTQMGQEVILRCVPISNHLYFYWYRQILGQKVEFLVSFYNNEISEKSEIFDDQFSVERPDGSNFTLKIRSTKLEDSAMYFCASRRDRGFNEQFFGPGTRLTVL.

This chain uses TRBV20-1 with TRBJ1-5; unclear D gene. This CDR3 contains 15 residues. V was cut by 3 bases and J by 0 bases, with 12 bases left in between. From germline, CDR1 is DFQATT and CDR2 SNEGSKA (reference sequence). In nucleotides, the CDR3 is TGCAGTGCTAGTGCGAGCGCATATAGCAATCAGCCCCAGCATTTT. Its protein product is CSASASAYSNQPQHF.

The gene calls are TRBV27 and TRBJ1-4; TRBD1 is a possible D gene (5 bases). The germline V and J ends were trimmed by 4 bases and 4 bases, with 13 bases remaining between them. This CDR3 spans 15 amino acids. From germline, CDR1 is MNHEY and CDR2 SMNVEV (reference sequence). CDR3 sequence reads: CASSYRGSGNEKLFF. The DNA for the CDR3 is TGTGCCAGCAGTTATCGGGGGTCGGGTAATGAAAAACTGTTTTTT.

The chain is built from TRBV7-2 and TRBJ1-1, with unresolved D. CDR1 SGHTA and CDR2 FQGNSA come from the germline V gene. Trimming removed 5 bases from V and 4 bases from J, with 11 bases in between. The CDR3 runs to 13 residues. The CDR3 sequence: CASSPREATEAFF. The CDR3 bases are TGTGCCAGCAGCCCGAGGGAAGCCACTGAAGCTTTCTTT.

The CDR3 sequence is CASSQDTSSYNSPLHF. The CDR3 bases are TGCGCCAGCAGCCAAGACACCAGCTCCTATAATTCACCCCTCCACTTT. This chain connects TRBV4-1 to TRBJ1-6; D not certain. The CDR3 sequence is 16 residues long. Germline CDR1 reads MGHRA; CDR2 reads YSYEKL. Trimming left V 0 bases short and J 0 bases short, with 6 bases between.

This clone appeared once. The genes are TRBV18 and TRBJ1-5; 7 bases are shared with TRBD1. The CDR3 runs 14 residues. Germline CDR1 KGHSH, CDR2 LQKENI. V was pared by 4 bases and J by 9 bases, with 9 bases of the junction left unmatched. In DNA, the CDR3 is TGTGCCAGCTCACTCGGAACAGGGGCCTCGCCCCAGCATTTT. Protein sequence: CASSLGTGASPQHF.

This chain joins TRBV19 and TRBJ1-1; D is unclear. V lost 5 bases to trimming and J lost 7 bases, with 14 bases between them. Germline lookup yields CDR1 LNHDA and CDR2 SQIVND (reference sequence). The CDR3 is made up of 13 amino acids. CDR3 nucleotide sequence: TGTGCCAGTAGTCCCCGCGGGCTGGGTGAAGCTTTCTTT. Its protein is CASSPRGLGEAFF. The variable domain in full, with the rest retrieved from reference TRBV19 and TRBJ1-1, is DGGITQSPKYLFRKEGQNVTLSCEQNLNHDAMYWYRQDPGQGLRLIYYSQIVNDFQKGDIAEGYSVSREKKESFPLTVTSAQKNPTAFYLCASSPRGLGEAFFGQGTRLTVV.

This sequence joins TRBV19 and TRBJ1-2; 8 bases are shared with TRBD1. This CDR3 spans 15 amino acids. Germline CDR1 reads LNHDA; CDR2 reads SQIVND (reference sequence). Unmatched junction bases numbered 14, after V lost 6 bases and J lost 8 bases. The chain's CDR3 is CASSSGQGIMKGYTF. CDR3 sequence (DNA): TGTGCCAGTAGCTCCGGACAGGGAATAATGAAGGGCTACACCTTC.